This T cell receptor beta chain emerged from a study of blood T cell repertoires in COVID-19. Turning to the study itself: COVID-19 samples collected from the United States, Italy and Spain covered acute and convalescent phases. Sample material is recorded as cDNA or gDNA derived from T cells, B-cell-depleted T cells, or PBMCs.

Here immunoSEQ multiplex PCR was the method, and the copy in TCRdb shows in-frame clones only, minus some. The sample has roughly 100,000 clones, about 90% seen once. Germline CDR1 MRHNA, CDR2 SNTAGT. This CDR3 is built from 16 residues. V lost 6 bases and J lost 2, with 20 bases in between. The sample consisted of peripheral blood. The gene calls are TRBV6-4 and TRBJ2-7, with D perhaps TRBD2 (6 bases). The TCR comes from a human donor in a cohort sampled during active COVID-19. CDR3 loop: CASRTSRRGYTYEQYF. CDR3 nucleotides: TGTGCCAGCAGAACAAGCAGGCGGGGCTATACCTACGAGCAGTACTTC.